This T cell receptor beta chain was sequenced in a study of blood T cell repertoires in COVID-19. Study summary: T cells, B-cell-depleted T cells, or PBMCs provided the cDNA or gDNA that served as material.

Clones were sequenced by immunoSEQ multiplex PCR, and TCRdb holds only the in-frame ones, with some missing. Among some 180,000 clones, approximately 91% were seen once, and the ten largest hold around 5%. The clonotype was recovered from a man between 18 and 29 years old with COVID-19, enrolled during active disease. The specimen sequenced was peripheral blood.

The CDR3 is CSVRSQGGNEQYF. Written as DNA, the CDR3 is TGCAGCGTTAGATCACAGGGGGGGAACGAGCAGTACTTC. The chain combines TRBV29-1 with TRBJ2-7; D might be TRBD1 (8 bases). Trimming took 5 bases from V and 5 from J, leaving 16 bases between them. The germline V gene encodes CDR1 SQVTM and CDR2 ANQGSEA. This CDR3 region has 13 residues.